This T cell receptor beta chain was captured in a study of CD8 T cells in Susac syndrome. Reverse transcription of roughly 0.45 to 1 ug RNA was carried out with random hexamers. Amplification of TCR beta CDR3 spanned 54 Vbeta and 13 Jbeta via immunoSEQ multiplex PCR. TCRdb fed the immunoSEQ multiplex PCR reads into MiXCR, producing one record per CDR3 protein. The top ten hold around 0.27% of the sample, which has about 26,000 distinct CDR3 sequences, roughly 94% seen once. Healthy donors formed controls matched for age and sex. CDR3 length: 13 residues. Germline CDR1 and CDR2: LGHDT and YNNKEL (reference sequence). V lost 5 bases to trimming and J lost 5 bases, with 12 bases between them.

The specimen was CD8+ T cells from PBMCs. The receptor was derived from a human donor in good health. The chain joins TRBV3-1 to TRBJ1-1; possible D gene TRBD1, 5 bases. The CDR3 loop reads CASSLLQGTEAFF. The CDR3 bases are TGTGCCAGCAGCTTACTTCAGGGTACTGAAGCTTTCTTT.